This TCR beta chain was sequenced during a study of T cell responses to AZD1222 COVID-19 vaccine. Whole-study results and caveats: Sampling that yielded the repertoires occurred only after the peak T cell response. Spike-specific TCR breadth and depth rose after two AZD1222 doses. Clonal diversity may have been underestimated, and the donors were mostly white British, with more females than males.

The CDR3 is 13 amino acids. Germline CDR1 is SGHRS and CDR2 is YFSETQ. The V gene lost 0 bases and the J gene lost 7 bases, with 10 bases spanning the gap. Clones were sequenced by immunoSEQ multiplex PCR, and TCRdb holds only the in-frame ones, with some missing. The table includes 120,000 to 150,000 clones, around nine tenths detected once. As regards this clone: The antigen remains undetermined.

Sample: peripheral blood, taken on day 0 of AZD1222 vaccination. The clonotype was recovered from an adult in good health. The chain couples TRBV5-1 to TRBJ1-1; D is ambiguous. CDR3 sequence reads: CASSLAARDEAFF. The DNA of the CDR3 is TGCGCCAGCAGCTTGGCGGCTAGGGATGAAGCTTTCTTT.